This paragraph covers one TCR beta chain sequence. The target antigen is unknown. CDR3 length equals 14 residues. Looked up from germline, CDR1 is MNHEY and CDR2 is SMNVEV (reference sequence). Deletions cut 5 bases from V and 0 bases from J, with 5 bases between. The data belong to a study of T cell repertoires in cytomegalovirus infection. Background on the study: Indications came from public TCR beta signatures; they pointed to CMV infection and to a matching HLA type.

MiXCR was run by TCRdb on the reads, yielding one entry per CDR3 protein. The table lists 200,000 or so distinct CDR3 sequences, roughly two fifths of them singletons. The source of this sequence is a human donor in good health (CMV status not recorded). Some clones in this sample may be carry-over from other donors' samples. The genes are TRBV27 and TRBJ2-6, with D unresolved. Sequencing was performed on CD8+ T cells from cultured PBMCs, taken from culture after CMV antigen stimulation. The CDR3 DNA sequence: TGTGCCAGCAGTCCCCTCTCTGGGGCCAACGTCCTGACTTTC. This gives the protein CASSPLSGANVLTF.